The clone carrying this TCR beta chain came up once. Antigen: not known. This sample is part of a study of T cell repertoires in aging, cancer and after chemotherapy. Whole-study findings and limits: Untreated cancer patients had significantly lower blood TCR diversity than age-matched healthy donors.

The template was genomic DNA from peripheral blood, not RNA. Losses at the gene ends were 7 bases for V and 2 bases for J; bases not matched to a gene: 7. From germline, CDR1 is MNHNS and CDR2 SASEGT. The CDR3 contains 14 residues. Rearranged V-D-J TRB sequences were amplified with a mixed TRB-A/B primer pool. MiXCR was run by TCRdb on the multiplex PCR reads, yielding one entry per CDR3 protein. The sample includes 2,500 to 4,000 distinct CDR3 sequences, about 46% seen only once; the top ten take around a third. The rearrangement links TRBV6-1 to TRBJ2-7, with 8 bases lining up with TRBD1. Specimen: blood. This TCR was recovered from a human donor with a blood cancer. The CDR3 spells CASIPQGATYEQYF. Here the CDR3 DNA reads TGTGCCAGCATTCCCCAGGGGGCTACCTACGAGCAGTACTTC.